The 25 T cell receptor beta chains given below trace back to one sample, sequenced in a study of blood T cell repertoires in COVID-19. TCRdb's copy holds only in-frame clones and misses some; the assay was immunoSEQ multiplex PCR. The sample consists of around 150,000 clones, 78% of them appearing once. Sequenced sample: peripheral blood. Receptors originate from a woman older than 75 with acute or convalescent COVID-19.

This rearrangement joins TRBV6-6 to TRBJ1-6, with D tentatively TRBD1 (6 bases). The CDR3 is made up of 13 amino acids. V dropped 5 bases and J dropped 7 bases, with 9 bases sitting between them. In germline, CDR1 is MNHNY, CDR2 SVGAGI (reference sequence). In DNA form, the CDR3 reads TGTGCCAGCAGTGGGCAGGGGAATTCACCCCTCCACTTT. This codes for CASSGQGNSPLHF.

V is TRBV6-5 and J is TRBJ1-1, with D perhaps matching TRBD1 (6 bases). Germline V CDR1 and CDR2: MNHEY, SVGAGI. The CDR3 contains 14 residues. The V end was cut by 7 bases, the J end by 0 bases, with 12 bases between. The CDR3 sequence is CASTEGGMNTEAFF. Here the CDR3 DNA reads TGTGCCAGCACAGAAGGGGGAATGAACACTGAAGCTTTCTTT.

The V call is TRBV6-1, the J call TRBJ2-6; D not certain. Between the trimmed V and J ends, which lost 1 base and 4 bases, there was a span of 5 bases. The CDR3 length is 14 residues. Germline-derived CDR1 and CDR2 are MNHNS and SASEGT. This CDR3 is CASSEGAGANVLTF. CDR3 sequence (DNA): TGTGCCAGCAGTGAAGGAGCCGGGGCCAACGTCCTGACTTTC.

The chain has TRBV25-1 and TRBJ1-3; D might be TRBD1 (6 bases). V dropped 3 bases and J dropped 2 bases, with 14 bases sitting between them. There are 16 residues in the CDR3. In germline, CDR1 is MGHDK, CDR2 SYGVNS. In nucleotides, the CDR3 is TGTGCCAGCAGTGACTCAAGAGGGGGAGCTGGAAACACCATATATTTT. Its translation is CASSDSRGGAGNTIYF.

The V and J genes are TRBV19 and TRBJ1-3, with TRBD1 matching over 10 bases. The CDR3 has 17 amino acids. J lost 1 base, V lost 5 bases, and 8 bases had no gene match. From germline, CDR1 is LNHDA and CDR2 SQIVND (reference sequence). The CDR3 DNA reads TGTGCCAGTAGTCGACTCCCGGGACAGGGGTCTGGAAACACCATATATTTT. Encoded protein: CASSRLPGQGSGNTIYF.

The rearrangement joins TRBV27 to TRBJ1-5; perhaps TRBD1 as D (5 bases). Trimming took 6 bases from V and 6 from J, leaving 15 bases between them. Per germline, CDR1 MNHEY and CDR2 SMNVEV (reference sequence). The CDR3 is made up of 14 amino acids. This CDR3 reads CASSPTRGVQPQHF. DNA for the CDR3: TGTGCCAGCAGCCCCACCCGGGGGGTTCAGCCCCAGCATTTT.

This clone was counted between two and nine times. The genes are TRBV7-9 and TRBJ1-6, with D perhaps TRBD1 (5 bases). Germline assignment: CDR1 SEHNR and CDR2 FQNEAQ (reference sequence). The V gene lost 3 bases and the J gene lost 9 bases, with 12 bases spanning the gap. This CDR3 contains 14 residues. CDR3: CASSLQGITSPLHF. For the CDR3, the DNA is TGTGCCAGCAGCTTGCAGGGTATCACTTCACCCCTCCACTTT.

This clone was counted a few times. This chain links TRBV6-5 with TRBJ2-1; TRBD2 aligns across 14 bases. The junction had 5 bases not matched to a gene; V was cut back by 0 bases and J by 10 bases. The CDR3 length is 16 residues. CDR1 and CDR2 (germline): MNHEY, SVGAGI. This CDR3 reads CASSYSRLAGGGEQFF. As DNA, the CDR3 is TGTGCCAGCAGTTACTCCCGACTAGCGGGAGGGGGGGAGCAGTTCTTC.

This chain links TRBV19 with TRBJ1-5; TRBD1 matches at 7 bases. J was trimmed by 4 bases and V by 4 bases; bases with no gene match: 1. Germline-derived CDR1 and CDR2 are LNHDA and SQIVND (reference sequence). CDR3 length equals 13 residues. The DNA of the CDR3 is TGTGCCAGTAGTAAGGGACAGAATCAGCCCCAGCATTTT. It encodes CASSKGQNQPQHF.

The V gene is TRBV3-1 (or the pseudogene TRBV3-2), the J gene TRBJ1-5; unclear D gene. With 0 bases removed from V and 7 bases from J, the gap between germline ends came to 7 bases. CDR1 is LGHDT and CDR2 is YNNKEL in the germline V gene (reference sequence). The CDR3 is 13 residues long. CDR3 nucleotides: TGTGCCAGCAGCCAAGACCCCTTACAGCCCCAGCATTTT. Amino acid sequence: CASSQDPLQPQHF.

The chain is built from TRBV7-9 and TRBJ1-6; tentatively, D is TRBD1 (6 bases). The CDR3 length is 14 residues. From germline, CDR1 is SEHNR and CDR2 FQNEAQ (reference sequence). The V end lost 5 bases, the J end lost 7 bases, and 12 bases lay between the germline ends. Written as DNA, the CDR3 is TGTGCCAGCAGCGGGACAAACGGGAATTCACCCCTCCACTTT. It translates to CASSGTNGNSPLHF.

This sequence joins TRBV29-1 and TRBJ1-1, with 8 bases lining up with TRBD1. Trimming at V came to 8 bases and at J to 5 bases, leaving 4 bases not matched to a gene. The CDR3 runs 11 residues. Germline CDR1 SQVTM, CDR2 ANQGSEA. This CDR3 is CSPWTGTEAFF. DNA for the CDR3: TGCAGCCCATGGACAGGGACTGAAGCTTTCTTT.

J is TRBJ1-6 and V is TRBV3-1 (or the pseudogene TRBV3-2), with D possibly being TRBD1 (5 bases). The V gene's germline CDR1 is LGHDT and CDR2 YNNKEL (reference sequence). Trimming removed 1 base from V and 8 bases from J, with 9 bases in between. The CDR3 has 14 residues. The CDR3 DNA reads as TGTGCCAGCAGCCAAGGGCAGGGTCATTCACCCCTCCACTTT. This sequence encodes CASSQGQGHSPLHF.

This chain joins TRBV5-8 and TRBJ2-7, with a tentative D call TRBD1 (6 bases). This CDR3 contains 17 residues. Trimming stripped 4 bases from V and 0 bases from J, with 20 bases between. Germline V CDR1 and CDR2: SGHTS, YDEGEE. The CDR3 spells CASSLGRGDLSSYEQYF. The DNA of the CDR3 is TGTGCCAGCAGCCTCGGCAGGGGCGACCTTTCCTCCTACGAGCAGTACTTC.

V gene TRBV27 combines with J gene TRBJ2-2, with 10 bases lining up with TRBD1. J lost 7 bases, V lost 3 bases, and 2 bases had no gene match. Germline CDR1 and CDR2: MNHEY and SMNVEV (reference sequence). This CDR3 region has 14 residues. CDR3 sequence (DNA): TGTGCCAGCAGTTTGGGACAGGGGAACGGGGAGCTGTTTTTT. This encodes CASSLGQGNGELFF.

J is TRBJ2-5 and V is TRBV29-1; the match to TRBD2 covers 12 bases. The germline CDR1 and CDR2 sequences are SQVTM and ANQGSEA. CDR3 length: 13 residues. J gave up 5 bases and V 6 bases, and 4 bases lay outside the gene matches. This chain's CDR3 is CSVRTSGAETQYF. CDR3 in DNA: TGCAGCGTGCGGACTAGCGGGGCGGAGACCCAGTACTTC.

The rearrangement links TRBV5-1 to TRBJ1-3; TRBD1 aligns across 8 bases. The CDR3 spans 18 residues. The germline CDR1 and CDR2 sequences are SGHRS and YFSETQ. V gave up 0 bases and J gave up 0 bases; unmatched junction bases: 8. This chain's CDR3 is CASSLVTGGTLSGNTIYF. DNA for the CDR3: TGCGCCAGCAGCTTGGTTACAGGGGGGACGCTCTCTGGAAACACCATATATTTT. The full variable domain, rest sourced from reference TRBV5-1 and TRBJ1-3, is KAGVTQTPRYLIKTRGQQVTLSCSPISGHRSVSWYQQTPGQGLQFLFEYFSETQRNKGNFPGRFSGRQFSNSRSEMNVSTLELGDSALYLCASSLVTGGTLSGNTIYFGEGSWLTVV.

The chain joins TRBV9 to TRBJ2-3, with 9 bases identical to TRBD2. The CDR3 runs 17 residues. The junction had 12 bases not matched to a gene; V was cut back by 2 bases and J by 5 bases. Germline V gene lookup returns CDR1 SGDLS and CDR2 YYNGEE. CDR3 region: CASSVGIWREGLDTQYF. CDR3 nucleotide sequence: TGTGCCAGCAGCGTTGGGATATGGCGGGAGGGCCTAGATACGCAGTATTTT.

This sequence joins TRBV28 and TRBJ1-3; D possibly corresponds to TRBD1 (5 bases). Trimming removed 4 bases from V and 0 bases from J, with 10 bases in between. The germline V gene encodes CDR1 MDHEN and CDR2 SYDVKM. This CDR3 region has 15 residues. The CDR3: CASSSSGGSGNTIYF. In DNA form, the CDR3 reads TGTGCCAGCAGTTCGTCCGGGGGCTCTGGAAACACCATATATTTT.

The chain uses TRBV2 and TRBJ1-2; D uncertain. Germline CDR1 reads SNHLY; CDR2 reads FYNNEI. The germline V and J ends were trimmed by 8 bases and 4 bases, with 17 bases remaining between them. The CDR3 length is 14 residues. The CDR3 coding sequence is TGTGCCAGCTCCCGGGGAGAGCAAGGCTATGGCTACACCTTC. Translating gives CASSRGEQGYGYTF. Drawing the rest from reference TRBV2 and TRBJ1-2, the complete variable domain is EPEVTQTPSHQVTQMGQEVILRCVPISNHLYFYWYRQILGQKVEFLVSFYNNEISEKSEIFDDQFSVERPDGSNFTLKIRSTKLEDSAMYFCASSRGEQGYGYTFGSGTRLTVV.

CDR3 sequence reads: CASSPTSSYNEQFF. The CDR3 nucleotides are TGTGCCAGCAGCCCGACTAGCTCCTACAATGAGCAGTTCTTC. The chain couples TRBV11-3 to TRBJ2-1, with D possibly TRBD2 on 6 matching bases. V was trimmed by 5 bases and J by 0 bases, leaving 8 bases between them. Per the germline V gene, CDR1 is SGHNT and CDR2 is YENEEA. The length of the CDR3 is 14 residues. Looking up the rest from reference TRBV11-3 and TRBJ2-1 gives the full variable domain: EAGVVQSPRYKIIEKKQPVAFWCNPISGHNTLYWYLQNLGQGPELLIRYENEEAVDDSQLPKDRFSAERLKGVDSTLKIQPAELGDSAVYLCASSPTSSYNEQFFGPGTRLTVL.

The rearrangement joins TRBV4-1 to TRBJ2-5; 10 bases fit TRBD2. This CDR3 has 16 residues. Germline assignment: CDR1 MGHRA and CDR2 YSYEKL. Trimming at V came to 4 bases and at J to 2 bases, leaving 7 bases not matched to a gene. CDR3 sequence reads: CASSPGLAALQETQYF. CDR3 DNA: TGCGCCAGCAGCCCCGGACTAGCGGCACTACAAGAGACCCAGTACTTC.

The V gene is TRBV19, the J gene TRBJ2-7, with TRBD2 matching 12 bases. Germline-derived CDR1 and CDR2 are LNHDA and SQIVND (reference sequence). V trimming: 6 bases; J trimming: 1 base; junction bases outside the gene matches: 1. The CDR3 consists of 14 residues. CDR3 region: CASSTSGRSYEQYF. CDR3 nucleotide sequence: TGTGCCAGTAGCACTAGCGGGAGGTCCTACGAGCAGTACTTC.

This clone has just a few counts. The chain combines TRBV30 with TRBJ1-4; no reliable D call. The CDR3 is 13 residues long. Trimming removed 5 bases from V and 8 bases from J, with 15 bases in between. The germline CDR1 and CDR2 sequences are GTSNPN and SVGIG (reference sequence). DNA of the CDR3: TGTGCCTGGGAACGGCGGCTTGGGGAAAAACTGTTTTTT. Amino acids: CAWERRLGEKLFF. The variable domain in full, completed from reference TRBV30 and TRBJ1-4, reads SQTIHQWPATLVQPVGSPLSLECTVEGTSNPNLYWYRQAAGRGLQLLFYSVGIGQISSEVPQNLSASRPQDRQFILSSKKLLLSDSGFYLCAWERRLGEKLFFGSGTQLSVL.

This clone has more than one count but fewer than ten. V is TRBV5-6 and J is TRBJ1-5; weak D call: TRBD1 (5 bases). Germline CDR1 reads SGHDT; CDR2 reads YYEEEE. V was shortened by 2 bases and J by 1 base, with 7 bases between the two germline ends. CDR3 length equals 14 residues. The CDR3 spells CASSLRGSNQPQHF. In nucleotides, the CDR3 is TGTGCCAGCAGCTTAAGGGGAAGCAATCAGCCCCAGCATTTT.